The rows below give T cell receptor beta chains drawn from one sample of a study of cytomegalovirus exposure and HLA in healthy donors. The table came from immunoSEQ multiplex PCR; TCRdb's copy has only in-frame clones and leaves some out. Here the sample spans roughly 190,000 clones, roughly 73% being singletons. The sequenced sample consisted of PBMCs. These receptors originate from a woman in her 30s in good health and CMV-seronegative. The CDR3 runs from the conserved cysteine through the conserved F or W. A D gene is named only where the DNA matches it firmly. Size is stated for part of the rows, as once, few or many counts, or as a class when the clone is expanded.

CDR3 DNA	CDR3 protein	J gene	V gene	D gene	CDR3 length	clone size
TGTGCCAGCTCACAAACAAAAAACCGGGACACCCCATGGAAACAGTTCTTC	CASSQTKNRDTPWKQFF	TRBJ2-1	TRBV18	.	17	once
TGCGCCAGCCGGACAGGGTCCCATACTAACTATGGCTACACCTTC	CASRTGSHTNYGYTF	TRBJ1-2	TRBV4-1	TRBD1	15	.
TGTGCCAGCAGTGAAGTAGGACTAGCGGGGGGGGACGAGCAGTACTTC	CASSEVGLAGGDEQYF	TRBJ2-7	TRBV2	TRBD2	16	few
TGCGCCAGCAGCCGGGTCCACAATGAGCAGTTCTTC	CASSRVHNEQFF	TRBJ2-1	TRBV5-1	.	12	.
TGTGCCAGCAGTTACGTGTACAGAGGGGGCGGATATGAGCAGTTCTTC	CASSYVYRGGGYEQFF	TRBJ2-1	TRBV6-5	TRBD1	16	.
TGTGCCAGCTTCAGGGGATGGGGGGCCAACGTCCTGACTTTC	CASFRGWGANVLTF	TRBJ2-6	TRBV2	.	14	.
TGTGCCAGCAGTGTAGGATGGACAGGGGGTGGCTACACCTTC	CASSVGWTGGGYTF	TRBJ1-2	TRBV6-1	TRBD1	14	.
TGCGCCAGCAGTGAGTCGGAGGGGCTTGGAGGCACTGAAGCTTTCTTT	CASSESEGLGGTEAFF	TRBJ1-1	TRBV10-1	.	16	few
TGTGCCAGCAGCTTAGGACATCTTTTGAACACCGGGGAGCTGTTTTTT	CASSLGHLLNTGELFF	TRBJ2-2	TRBV7-2	.	16	.
TGTGCCTGGACCGACCGGCGGGGCAGGGGGCCCTACGAGCAGTACTTC	CAWTDRRGRGPYEQYF	TRBJ2-7	TRBV30	TRBD1	16	.
TGTGCCAGCAGCTTAGCTAGCGGAGAGACCCAGTACTTC	CASSLASGETQYF	TRBJ2-5	TRBV7-6	.	13	.
TGTGCCAGCAGTGTAGGTTCGGAGGGTGGCTATGGCTACACCTTC	CASSVGSEGGYGYTF	TRBJ1-2	TRBV6-1	.	15	many
TGTGCCAGCAGCTTACTGACAGGGGTCGAGCAGTACTTC	CASSLLTGVEQYF	TRBJ2-7	TRBV7-6	TRBD1	13	.
TGCGCCAGCAGTGCCCGTAAGCGGGAGGGAGATACGCAGTATTTT	CASSARKREGDTQYF	TRBJ2-3	TRBV10-2	TRBD2	15	.
TGTGCCAGCAGCTTAGCCACAGGGCTCGAGCAGTACTTC	CASSLATGLEQYF	TRBJ2-7	TRBV7-9	.	13	.
TGTGCCAGTAGTCGAACCTTTACAGGGGTTGGGGCCAACGTCCTGACTTTC	CASSRTFTGVGANVLTF	TRBJ2-6	TRBV19	TRBD1	17	.
TGCGCCAGCAGCCCTAACCCGACAGGGACTAACTATGGCTACACCTTC	CASSPNPTGTNYGYTF	TRBJ1-2	TRBV4-1	TRBD1	16	.